The 18 T cell receptor beta chains below come from one sample, sequenced in a study of T cell responses to AZD1222 COVID-19 vaccine. Profiled with immunoSEQ multiplex PCR; TCRdb holds only in-frame clones, not every one. The sample records around 63,000 clones, about 85% being singletons. Source: peripheral blood, taken on day 0 of AZD1222 vaccination. These receptors all come from an adult in good health.

The V call is TRBV11-2, the J call TRBJ1-6; D is uncertain. The CDR3 spans 17 residues. CDR1 SGHAT and CDR2 FQNNGV come from the germline V gene. Trimming shortened V by 4 bases and J by 8 bases, and 21 bases separated the two germline ends. CDR3 in amino acids: CASSSVWTVLTDSPLHF. The CDR3, as DNA: TGTGCCAGCAGCTCCGTGTGGACCGTTCTCACGGATTCACCCCTCCACTTT. Full variable domain (missing parts from reference TRBV11-2 and TRBJ1-6): EAGVAQSPRYKIIEKRQSVAFWCNPISGHATLYWYQQILGQGPKLLIQFQNNGVVDDSQLPKDRFSAERLKGVDSTLKIQPAKLEDSAVYLCASSSVWTVLTDSPLHFGNGTRLTVT.

The chain links TRBV19 to TRBJ1-4, with 7 bases identical to TRBD1. V was clipped by 5 bases and J by 7 bases; unmatched bases: 10. Germline values: CDR1 LNHDA, CDR2 SQIVND (reference sequence). There are 15 residues in the CDR3. CDR3 in amino acids: CASSDWRQGREKLFF. The CDR3 bases are TGTGCCAGTAGTGACTGGAGACAGGGACGTGAAAAACTGTTTTTT.

The CDR3 bases are TGTGCCAGCAGCTTGTTGGGGGATTTAGGGAGCAATCAGCCCCAGCATTTT. Translating gives CASSLLGDLGSNQPQHF. The genes are TRBV5-6 and TRBJ1-5, with D maybe TRBD1 (5 bases). Germline lookup yields CDR1 SGHDT and CDR2 YYEEEE. The CDR3 is 17 amino acids. Trimming pared 1 base from V and 1 base from J, leaving 15 bases between.

V gene TRBV12-3 or TRBV12-4 combines with J gene TRBJ1-2; no reliable D call. This CDR3 is built from 12 residues. Trimming stripped 5 bases from V and 0 bases from J, with 4 bases between. Written as DNA, the CDR3 is TGTGCCAGCAGTGGGTCTAACTATGGCTACACCTTC. This codes for CASSGSNYGYTF.

The V and J genes are TRBV28 and TRBJ1-6; D ambiguous. Germline CDR1 reads MDHEN; CDR2 reads SYDVKM. V dropped 8 bases and J dropped 5 bases, with 10 bases sitting between them. The CDR3 sequence is 13 residues long. CDR3 amino acids: CASLRIDNSPLHF. The CDR3 DNA follows: TGTGCCAGCCTACGGATCGATAATTCACCCCTCCACTTT.

The chain couples TRBV10-3 to TRBJ1-6; TRBD1 is a possible D gene (6 bases). The CDR3 sequence is 14 residues long. V was clipped by 2 bases and J by 7 bases, with 9 bases between them. In germline, CDR1 is ENHRY, CDR2 SYGVKD. CDR3 nucleotides: TGTGCCATCAGTGAGCCGGACAGCAATTCACCCCTCCACTTT. It yields the protein CAISEPDSNSPLHF.

The CDR3 spells CASTDRDYEQYF. The CDR3 DNA reads TGTGCCAGTACGGACAGGGACTACGAGCAGTACTTC. The chain joins TRBV19 to TRBJ2-7; 8 nucleotides align to TRBD1. Germline V gene lookup returns CDR1 LNHDA and CDR2 SQIVND (reference sequence). The CDR3 consists of 12 residues. V gave up 7 bases and J gave up 3 bases; unmatched junction bases: 2.

The rearrangement joins TRBV9 to TRBJ1-2; possible D gene TRBD1, 5 bases. Germline values: CDR1 SGDLS, CDR2 YYNGEE. This CDR3 contains 15 residues. V lost 2 bases and J lost 3, with 14 bases in between. DNA of the CDR3: TGTGCCAGCAGCGTGGGTCAGGGAGGCGACTATGGCTACACCTTC. Amino acids: CASSVGQGGDYGYTF. Supplemented by reference TRBV9 and TRBJ1-2, the full variable domain reads DSGVTQTPKHLITATGQRVTLRCSPRSGDLSVYWYQQSLDQGLQFLIQYYNGEERAKGNILERFSAQQFPDLHSELNLSSLELGDSALYFCASSVGQGGDYGYTFGSGTRLTVV.

The chain employs TRBV19 and TRBJ2-1, with a possible D match to TRBD2 (6 bases). Germline V CDR1 and CDR2: LNHDA, SQIVND (reference sequence). The V gene lost 0 bases and the J gene lost 8 bases, with 26 bases spanning the gap. The CDR3 runs to 19 residues. The CDR3 coding sequence is TGTGCCAGTAGTATAGATCCCCCGTGGGCGGGGAATTCAAGGGATGAGCAGTTCTTC. Translated, it gives CASSIDPPWAGNSRDEQFF. The full variable domain, in which reference TRBV19 and TRBJ2-1 provide the parts outside the CDR3, is DGGITQSPKYLFRKEGQNVTLSCEQNLNHDAMYWYRQDPGQGLRLIYYSQIVNDFQKGDIAEGYSVSREKKESFPLTVTSAQKNPTAFYLCASSIDPPWAGNSRDEQFFGPGTRLTVL.

This clone was detected once. This chain uses TRBV5-1 with TRBJ1-2, with a tentative D call TRBD1 (5 bases). V lost 7 bases and J 2 bases, leaving 12 bases between the germline ends. The CDR3 consists of 13 residues. The germline gives CDR1 SGHRS, CDR2 YFSETQ. This chain's CDR3 is CASRGAGNYGYTF. The CDR3 DNA follows: TGCGCCAGCCGGGGCGCAGGGAACTATGGCTACACCTTC. Based on the CDR3 plus reference TRBV5-1 and TRBJ1-2, the full variable domain is KAGVTQTPRYLIKTRGQQVTLSCSPISGHRSVSWYQQTPGQGLQFLFEYFSETQRNKGNFPGRFSGRQFSNSRSEMNVSTLELGDSALYLCASRGAGNYGYTFGSGTRLTVV.

This chain connects TRBV7-9 to TRBJ1-5; TRBD1 might be the D (5 bases). Germline V gene sequence: CDR1 SEHNR, CDR2 FQNEAQ (reference sequence). Trimming removed 3 bases from V and 3 bases from J, with 9 bases in between. CDR3 size: 14 residues. The CDR3 nucleotides read TGTGCCAGCAGCTTTTTGACAGACAATCAGCCCCAGCATTTT. Encoded protein: CASSFLTDNQPQHF.

The chain couples TRBV10-3 to TRBJ1-2, with 9 bases lining up with TRBD1. The junction had 4 bases not matched to a gene; V was cut back by 6 bases and J by 5 bases. The CDR3 is 13 residues long. The germline gives CDR1 ENHRY, CDR2 SYGVKD. The DNA of the CDR3 is TGTGCCATCAGAACAGGGGGCGCTTATGGCTACACCTTC. Its protein product is CAIRTGGAYGYTF.

The rearrangement joins TRBV18 to TRBJ1-4; D is ambiguous. Trimming stripped 1 base from V and 0 bases from J, with 9 bases between. Germline-derived CDR1 and CDR2 are KGHSH and LQKENI. CDR3 size: 16 residues. The chain's CDR3 is CASSPLGSATNEKLFF. The CDR3 bases are TGTGCCAGCTCACCACTGGGTTCCGCAACTAATGAAAAACTGTTTTTT.

The sample holds a few counts of this clone. This rearrangement joins TRBV29-1 to TRBJ1-2; D not resolved. The CDR3 runs 11 residues. V lost 4 bases to trimming and J lost 7 bases, with 10 bases between them. Per germline, CDR1 SQVTM and CDR2 ANQGSEA. The DNA of the CDR3 is TGCAGCGTTGCAAGCCGGGGTGGCTACACCTTC. It codes for CSVASRGGYTF.

The chain couples TRBV11-1 to TRBJ1-2; D remains ambiguous. Germline CDR1 SGHAT, CDR2 FQDESV (reference sequence). V shed 5 bases and J shed 3 bases, with 13 bases lying between them. The CDR3 sequence is 14 residues long. The CDR3 DNA reads TGTGCCAGCAGCCAACCGGTAGCGGACTATGGCTACACCTTC. Encoded protein: CASSQPVADYGYTF. Combining the CDR3 with reference TRBV11-1 and TRBJ1-2 gives the whole variable domain EAEVAQSPRYKITEKSQAVAFWCDPISGHATLYWYRQILGQGPELLVQFQDESVVDDSQLPKDRFSAERLKGVDSTLKIQPAELGDSAMYLCASSQPVADYGYTFGSGTRLTVV.

The rearrangement joins TRBV6-6 to TRBJ1-1; maybe TRBD1 (5 bases). The V gene's germline CDR1 is MNHNY and CDR2 SVGAGI (reference sequence). This CDR3 spans 12 amino acids. V lost 6 bases and J 3 bases, leaving 8 bases between the germline ends. The CDR3 sequence is CASRVQDTEAFF. The CDR3 coding sequence is TGTGCCAGCAGGGTACAGGACACTGAAGCTTTCTTT.

This rearrangement joins TRBV27 to TRBJ2-5, with D possibly matching TRBD2 (6 bases). Trimming pared 9 bases from V and 2 bases from J, leaving 19 bases between. Germline assignment: CDR1 MNHEY and CDR2 SMNVEV (reference sequence). The CDR3 length is 15 residues. The CDR3 nucleotides are TGTGCCAGTATGGGGATGGGGGGACCACAAGAGACCCAGTACTTC. Translated, it gives CASMGMGGPQETQYF.

The chain is built from TRBV19 and TRBJ1-1; D unresolved. Trimming removed 1 base from V and 5 bases from J, with 11 bases in between. The CDR3 loop spans 14 amino acids. Germline V lookup: CDR1 LNHDA, CDR2 SQIVND (reference sequence). The CDR3 protein is CASSIGIRRTEAFF. Written as DNA, the CDR3 is TGTGCCAGTAGTATAGGGATTCGTCGGACTGAAGCTTTCTTT. Full variable domain (missing parts from reference TRBV19 and TRBJ1-1): DGGITQSPKYLFRKEGQNVTLSCEQNLNHDAMYWYRQDPGQGLRLIYYSQIVNDFQKGDIAEGYSVSREKKESFPLTVTSAQKNPTAFYLCASSIGIRRTEAFFGQGTRLTVV.